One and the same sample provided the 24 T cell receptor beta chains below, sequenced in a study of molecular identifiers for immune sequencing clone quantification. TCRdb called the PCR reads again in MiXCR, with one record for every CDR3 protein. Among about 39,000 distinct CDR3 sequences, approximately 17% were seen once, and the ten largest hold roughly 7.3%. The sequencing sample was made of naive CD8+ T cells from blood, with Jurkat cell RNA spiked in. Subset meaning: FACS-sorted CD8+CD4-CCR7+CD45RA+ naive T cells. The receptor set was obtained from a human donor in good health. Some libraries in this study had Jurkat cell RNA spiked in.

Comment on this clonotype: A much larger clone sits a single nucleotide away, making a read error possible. In nucleotides, the CDR3 is TGTGCCAGCAGTATCTCCTTGGGTGACTATAATCCACCCCTCCACTTT. Protein: CASSISLGDYNPPLHF. The chain links TRBV28 to TRBJ1-6; no reliable D call. Looked up from germline, CDR1 is MDHEN and CDR2 is SYDVKM. The CDR3 spans 16 residues.

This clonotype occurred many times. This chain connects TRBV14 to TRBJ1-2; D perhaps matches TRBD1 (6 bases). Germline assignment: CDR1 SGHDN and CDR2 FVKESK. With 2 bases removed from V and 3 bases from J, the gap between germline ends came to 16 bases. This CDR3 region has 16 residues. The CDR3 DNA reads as TGTGCCAGCAGCCAATTTTTGGCAGGGGACGACTATGGCTACACCTTC. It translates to CASSQFLAGDDYGYTF. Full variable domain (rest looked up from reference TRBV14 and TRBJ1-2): EAGVTQFPSHSVIEKGQTVTLRCDPISGHDNLYWYRRVMGKEIKFLLHFVKESKQDESGMPNNRFLAERTGGTYSTLKVQPAELEDSGVYFCASSQFLAGDDYGYTFGSGTRLTVV.

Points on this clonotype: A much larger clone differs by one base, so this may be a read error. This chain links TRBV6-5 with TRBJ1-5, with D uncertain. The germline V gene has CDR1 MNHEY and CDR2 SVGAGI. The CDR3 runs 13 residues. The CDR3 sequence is CAGSWGLNQPQHF. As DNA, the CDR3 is TGTGCCGGCAGTTGGGGTCTTAATCAGCCCCAGCATTTT.

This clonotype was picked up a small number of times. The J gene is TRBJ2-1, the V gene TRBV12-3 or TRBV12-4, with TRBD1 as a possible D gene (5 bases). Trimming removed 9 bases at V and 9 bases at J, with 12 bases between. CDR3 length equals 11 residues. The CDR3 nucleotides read TGTGCCAGTGCAGGGCCTGGTGAGCAGTTCTTC. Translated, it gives CASAGPGEQFF.

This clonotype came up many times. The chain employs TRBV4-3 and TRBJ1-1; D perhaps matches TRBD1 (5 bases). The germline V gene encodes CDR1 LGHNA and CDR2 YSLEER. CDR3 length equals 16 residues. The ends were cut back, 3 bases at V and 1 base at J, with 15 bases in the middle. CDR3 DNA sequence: TGCGCCAGCAGCCAGAACAGGTTAACGAAGAACACTGAAGCTTTCTTT. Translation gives CASSQNRLTKNTEAFF.

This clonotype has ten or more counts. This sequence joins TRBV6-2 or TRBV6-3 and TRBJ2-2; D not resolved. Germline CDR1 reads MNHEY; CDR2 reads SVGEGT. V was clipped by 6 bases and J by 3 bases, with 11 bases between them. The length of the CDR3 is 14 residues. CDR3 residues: CASSRTLHTGELFF. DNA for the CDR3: TGTGCCAGCAGCCGAACCCTTCACACCGGGGAGCTGTTTTTT.

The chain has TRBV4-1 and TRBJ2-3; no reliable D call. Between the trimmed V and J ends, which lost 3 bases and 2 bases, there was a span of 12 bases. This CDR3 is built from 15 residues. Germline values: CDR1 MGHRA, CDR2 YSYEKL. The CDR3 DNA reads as TGCGCCAGCAGCCAGAGTGTCTACTTCACAGATACGCAGTATTTT. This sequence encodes CASSQSVYFTDTQYF.

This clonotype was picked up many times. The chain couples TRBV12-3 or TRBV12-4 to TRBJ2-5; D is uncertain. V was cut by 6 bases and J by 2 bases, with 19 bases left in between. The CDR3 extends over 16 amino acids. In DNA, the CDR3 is TGTGCCAGCAGCCAAACACTCCGACACGTACAAGAGACCCAGTACTTC. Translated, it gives CASSQTLRHVQETQYF.

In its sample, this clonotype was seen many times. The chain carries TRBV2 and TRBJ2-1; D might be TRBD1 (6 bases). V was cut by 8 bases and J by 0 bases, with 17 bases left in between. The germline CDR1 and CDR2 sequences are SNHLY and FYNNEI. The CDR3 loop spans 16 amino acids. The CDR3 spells CASQGVPGHSYNEQFF. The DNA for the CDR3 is TGTGCCAGCCAGGGAGTTCCGGGACACTCCTACAATGAGCAGTTCTTC. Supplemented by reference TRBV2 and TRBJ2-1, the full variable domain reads EPEVTQTPSHQVTQMGQEVILRCVPISNHLYFYWYRQILGQKVEFLVSFYNNEISEKSEIFDDQFSVERPDGSNFTLKIRSTKLEDSAMYFCASQGVPGHSYNEQFFGPGTRLTVL.

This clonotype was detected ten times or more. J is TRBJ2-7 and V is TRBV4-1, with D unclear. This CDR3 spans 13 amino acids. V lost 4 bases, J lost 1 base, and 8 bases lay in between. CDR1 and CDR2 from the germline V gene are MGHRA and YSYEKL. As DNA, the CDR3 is TGCGCCAGCAGCCCGTCAGCTTCCTACGAGCAGTACTTC. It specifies CASSPSASYEQYF.

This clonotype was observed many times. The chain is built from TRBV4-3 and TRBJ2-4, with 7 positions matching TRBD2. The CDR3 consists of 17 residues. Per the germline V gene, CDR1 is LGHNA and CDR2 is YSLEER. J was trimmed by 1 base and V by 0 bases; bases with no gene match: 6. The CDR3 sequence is CASSQDRASGAKNIQYF. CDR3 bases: TGCGCCAGCAGCCAAGATCGGGCTAGCGGTGCCAAAAACATTCAGTACTTC.

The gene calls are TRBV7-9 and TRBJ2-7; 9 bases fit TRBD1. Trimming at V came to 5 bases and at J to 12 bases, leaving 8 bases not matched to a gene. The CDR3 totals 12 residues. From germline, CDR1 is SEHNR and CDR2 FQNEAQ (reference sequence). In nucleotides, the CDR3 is TGTGCCAGCAGCCCTGGATCGGGACAGGGGTACTTC. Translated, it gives CASSPGSGQGYF.

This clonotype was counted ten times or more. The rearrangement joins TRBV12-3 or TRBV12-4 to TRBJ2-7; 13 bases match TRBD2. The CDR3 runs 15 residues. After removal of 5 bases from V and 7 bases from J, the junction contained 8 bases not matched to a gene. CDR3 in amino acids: CASSTRTSGREEQYF. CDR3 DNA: TGTGCCAGCAGTACCAGGACTAGCGGGAGAGAGGAGCAGTACTTC.

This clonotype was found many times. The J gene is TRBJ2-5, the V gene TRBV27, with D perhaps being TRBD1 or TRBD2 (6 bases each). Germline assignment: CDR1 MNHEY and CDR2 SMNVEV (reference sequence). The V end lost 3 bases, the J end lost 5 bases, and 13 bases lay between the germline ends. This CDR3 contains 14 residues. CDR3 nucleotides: TGTGCCAGCAGTTTCGCCGGGGGCGGTGAGACCCAGTACTTC. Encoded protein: CASSFAGGGETQYF.

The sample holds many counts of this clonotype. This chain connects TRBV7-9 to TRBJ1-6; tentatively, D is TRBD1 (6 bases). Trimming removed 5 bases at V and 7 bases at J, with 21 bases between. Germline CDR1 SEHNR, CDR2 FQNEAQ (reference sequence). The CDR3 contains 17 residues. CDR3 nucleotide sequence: TGTGCCAGCAGCATCGGACAGCCCTCCCCTACGAATTCACCCCTCCACTTT. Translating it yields CASSIGQPSPTNSPLHF.

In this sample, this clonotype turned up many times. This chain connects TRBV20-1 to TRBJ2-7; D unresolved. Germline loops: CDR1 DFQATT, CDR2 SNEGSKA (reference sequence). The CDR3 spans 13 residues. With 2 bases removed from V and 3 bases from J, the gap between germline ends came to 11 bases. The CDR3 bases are TGCAGTGCTAGATCTCTGGGGAACTACGAGCAGTACTTC. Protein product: CSARSLGNYEQYF.

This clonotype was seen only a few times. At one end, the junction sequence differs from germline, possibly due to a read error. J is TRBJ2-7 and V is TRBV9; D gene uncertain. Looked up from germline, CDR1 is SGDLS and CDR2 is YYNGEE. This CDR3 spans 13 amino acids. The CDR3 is CASSGSGSYERYF. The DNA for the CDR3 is TGTGCCAGCAGCGGGTCAGGCTCCTACGAGCGGTACTTC.

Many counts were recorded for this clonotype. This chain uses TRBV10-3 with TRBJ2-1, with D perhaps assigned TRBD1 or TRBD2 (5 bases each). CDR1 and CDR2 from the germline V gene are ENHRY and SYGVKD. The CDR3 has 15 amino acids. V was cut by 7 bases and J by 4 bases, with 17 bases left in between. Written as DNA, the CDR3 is TGTGCCATCAAGAACCGGGACGGACTTTACAATGAGCAGTTCTTC. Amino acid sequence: CAIKNRDGLYNEQFF.

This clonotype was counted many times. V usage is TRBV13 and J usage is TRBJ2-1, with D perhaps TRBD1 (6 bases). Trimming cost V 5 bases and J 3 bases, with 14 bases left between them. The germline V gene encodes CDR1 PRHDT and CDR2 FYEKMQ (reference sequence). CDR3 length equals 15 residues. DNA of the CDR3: TGTGCCAGCAGCCCACAACAGGGCTACTACAATGAGCAGTTCTTC. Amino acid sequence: CASSPQQGYYNEQFF.

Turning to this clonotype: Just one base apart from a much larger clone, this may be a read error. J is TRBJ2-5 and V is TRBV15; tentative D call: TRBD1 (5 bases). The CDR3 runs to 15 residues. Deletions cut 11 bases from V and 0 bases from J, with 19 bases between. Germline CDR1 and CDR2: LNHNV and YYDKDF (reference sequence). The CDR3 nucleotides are TGTGCCGCCCAACCCCTTCCAGGGAACCAAGAGACCCAGTACTTC. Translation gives CAAQPLPGNQETQYF.

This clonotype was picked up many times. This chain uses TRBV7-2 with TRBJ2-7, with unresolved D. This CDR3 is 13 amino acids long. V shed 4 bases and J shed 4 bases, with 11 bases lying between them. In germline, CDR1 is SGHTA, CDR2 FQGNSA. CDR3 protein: CASSSLSMYEQYF. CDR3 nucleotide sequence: TGTGCCAGCAGCTCTTTAAGTATGTACGAGCAGTACTTC.

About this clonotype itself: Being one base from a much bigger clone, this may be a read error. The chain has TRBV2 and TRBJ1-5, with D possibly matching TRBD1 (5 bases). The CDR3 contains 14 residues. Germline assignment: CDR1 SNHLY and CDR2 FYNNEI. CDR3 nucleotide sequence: TGTACCAGCAGTGAGGGGCCAAGAATAGGGCCCCAGCATTTT. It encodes CTSSEGPRIGPQHF.

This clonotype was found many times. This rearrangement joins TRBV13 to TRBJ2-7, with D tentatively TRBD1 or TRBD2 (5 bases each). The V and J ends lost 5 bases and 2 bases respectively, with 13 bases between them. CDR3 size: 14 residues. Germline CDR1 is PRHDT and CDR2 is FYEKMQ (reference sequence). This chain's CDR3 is CASSGSGTPYEQYF. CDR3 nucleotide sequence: TGTGCCAGCAGCGGATCCGGGACCCCCTACGAGCAGTACTTC. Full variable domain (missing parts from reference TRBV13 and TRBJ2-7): AAGVIQSPRHLIKEKRETATLKCYPIPRHDTVYWYQQGPGQDPQFLISFYEKMQSDKGSIPDRFSAQQFSDYHSELNMSSLELGDSALYFCASSGSGTPYEQYFGPGTRLTVT.

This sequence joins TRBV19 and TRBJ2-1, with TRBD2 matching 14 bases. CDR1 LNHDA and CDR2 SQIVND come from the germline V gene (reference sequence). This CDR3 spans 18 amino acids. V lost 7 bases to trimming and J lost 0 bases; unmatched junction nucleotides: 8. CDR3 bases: TGTGCCAGTACCTCGACTAGCGGGAGGGGAAGCTCCTACAATGAGCAGTTCTTC. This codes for CASTSTSGRGSSYNEQFF.